What follows is one TCR beta chain and its context. The source of the sample is a study of cytomegalovirus exposure and HLA in healthy donors. Study-level information: The platform used for the approximately 130 validation repertoires matched that of the approximately 670 first-cohort repertoires, a later analysis reported.

Germline V lookup: CDR1 GTSNPN, CDR2 SVGIG (reference sequence). The trim removed 0 bases at V and 9 bases at J, leaving 4 bases unmatched. CDR3 length: 13 amino acids. The protocol was immunoSEQ multiplex PCR, while the TCRdb copy is restricted to in-frame clones and leaves out a portion. The sample lists approximately 270,000 clones, nearly 90% occurring once. Material for sequencing was PBMCs. This receptor was taken from a woman under 30 in good health and CMV-seronegative. The chain combines TRBV30 with TRBJ2-1, with TRBD2 matching over 8 bases. In DNA, the CDR3 is TGTGCCTGGAGTGTCCGGGGGGGCACTGAGCAGTTCTTC. It specifies CAWSVRGGTEQFF.